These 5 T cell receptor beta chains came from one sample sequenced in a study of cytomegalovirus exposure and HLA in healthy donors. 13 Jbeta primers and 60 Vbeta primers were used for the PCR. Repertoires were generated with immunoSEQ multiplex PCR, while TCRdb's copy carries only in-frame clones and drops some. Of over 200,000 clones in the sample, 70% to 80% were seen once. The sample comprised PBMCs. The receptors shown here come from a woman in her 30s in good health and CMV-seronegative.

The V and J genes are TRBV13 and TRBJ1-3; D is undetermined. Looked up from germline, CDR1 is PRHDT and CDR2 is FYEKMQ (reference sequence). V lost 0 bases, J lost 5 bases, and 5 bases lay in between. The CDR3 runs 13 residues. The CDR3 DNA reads TGTGCCAGCAGCTTAGGGCGGCGAAACACCATATATTTT. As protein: CASSLGRRNTIYF.

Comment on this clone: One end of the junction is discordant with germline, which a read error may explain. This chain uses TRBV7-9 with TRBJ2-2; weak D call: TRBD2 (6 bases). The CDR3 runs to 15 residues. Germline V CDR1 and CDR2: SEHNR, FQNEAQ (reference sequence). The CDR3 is CSSSLAVGATGELFF. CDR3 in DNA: TGTTCCAGCAGCTTAGCGGTTGGGGCGACCGGGGAGCTGTTTTTT.

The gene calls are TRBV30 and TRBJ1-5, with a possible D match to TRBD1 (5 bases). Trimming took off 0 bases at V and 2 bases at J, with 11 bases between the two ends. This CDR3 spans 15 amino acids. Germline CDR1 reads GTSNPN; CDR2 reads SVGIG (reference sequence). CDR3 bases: TGTGCCTGGAGTGTACGCGGGGCAGGCAATCAGCCCCAGCATTTT. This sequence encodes CAWSVRGAGNQPQHF.

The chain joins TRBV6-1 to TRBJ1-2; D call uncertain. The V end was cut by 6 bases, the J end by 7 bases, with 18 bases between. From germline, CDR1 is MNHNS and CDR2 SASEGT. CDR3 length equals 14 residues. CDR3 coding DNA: TGTGCCAGCAGGGCTGGTTCGAGGCCCGGTGGCTACACCTTC. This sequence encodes CASRAGSRPGGYTF.

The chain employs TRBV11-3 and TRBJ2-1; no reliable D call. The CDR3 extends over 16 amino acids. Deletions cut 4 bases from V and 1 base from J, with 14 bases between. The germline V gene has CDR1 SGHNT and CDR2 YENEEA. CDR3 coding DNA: TGTGCCAGCAGCTCCTCTACCGGCGGATCCTACAATGAGCAGTTCTTC. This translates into CASSSSTGGSYNEQFF.